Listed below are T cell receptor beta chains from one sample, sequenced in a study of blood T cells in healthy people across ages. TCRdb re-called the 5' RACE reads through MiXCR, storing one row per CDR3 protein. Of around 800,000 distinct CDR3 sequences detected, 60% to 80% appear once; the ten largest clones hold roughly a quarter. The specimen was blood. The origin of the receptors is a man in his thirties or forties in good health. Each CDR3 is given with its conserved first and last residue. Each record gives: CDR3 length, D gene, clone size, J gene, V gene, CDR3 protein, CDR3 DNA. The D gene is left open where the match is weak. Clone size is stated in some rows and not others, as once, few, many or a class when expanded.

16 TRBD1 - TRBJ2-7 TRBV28 CASSPLGQDPIDEQYF TGTGCCAGCAGTCCTCTGGGACAGGACCCTATTGACGAGCAGTACTTC
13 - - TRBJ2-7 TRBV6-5 CASSPGITGGQYF TGTGCCAGCAGTCCGGGAATAACCGGAGGGCAGTACTTC
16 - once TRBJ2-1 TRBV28 CASSFGNPRSYNEQFF TGTGCCAGCAGTTTTGGCAATCCCCGCTCCTACAATGAGCAGTTCTTC
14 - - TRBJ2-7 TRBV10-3 CATRDTQEGYEQYF TGTGCCACCCGGGACACCCAAGAGGGTTACGAGCAGTACTTC
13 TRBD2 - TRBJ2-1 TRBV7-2 CASSPGRGGEQFF TGTGCCAGCAGCCCCGGCCGCGGGGGGGAGCAGTTCTTC
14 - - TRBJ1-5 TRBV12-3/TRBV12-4 CASSFTVSSQPQHF TGTGCCAGCAGTTTTACGGTTAGCAGTCAGCCCCAGCATTTT
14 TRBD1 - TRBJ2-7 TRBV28 CASSSWTGKREQYF TGTGCCAGCAGTTCGTGGACAGGGAAAAGAGAGCAGTACTTC
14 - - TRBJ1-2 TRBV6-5 CASSEEGGWKGYTF TGTGCCAGCAGCGAGGAAGGGGGGTGGAAGGGCTACACCTTC
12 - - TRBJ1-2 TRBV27 CASRTAYYGYTF TGTGCCAGCAGGACAGCCTACTATGGCTACACCTTC
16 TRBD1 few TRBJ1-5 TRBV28 CASSFRGQTSNQPQHF TGTGCCAGCAGTTTTAGGGGACAGACTAGCAATCAGCCCCAGCATTTT
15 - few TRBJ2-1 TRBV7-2 CASSFKRGSSAEQFF TGTGCCAGCAGCTTCAAGCGAGGGAGTTCTGCTGAGCAGTTCTTC
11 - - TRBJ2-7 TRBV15 CATSDPYEQYF TGTGCCACCAGTGACCCCTACGAGCAGTACTTC
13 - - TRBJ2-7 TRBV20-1 CSARVRSSYEQYF TGCAGTGCTAGGGTGAGGAGCTCCTACGAGCAGTACTTC
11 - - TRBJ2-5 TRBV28 CASIGEETQYF TGTGCCAGCATAGGGGAAGAGACCCAGTACTTC
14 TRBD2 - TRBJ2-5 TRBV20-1 CSVTSGGAGETQYF TGCAGTGTGACCAGCGGGGGGGCCGGCGAGACCCAGTACTTC
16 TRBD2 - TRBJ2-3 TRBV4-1 CASRPGLRGGTDTQYF TGCGCCAGCAGGCCCGGTTTGCGGGGGGGCACAGATACGCAGTATTTT
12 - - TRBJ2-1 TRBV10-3 CAISEPRQAQFF TGTGCCATCAGTGAGCCGCGCCAGGCGCAGTTCTTC
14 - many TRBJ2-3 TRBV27 CASSLKAATDTQYF TGTGCCAGCAGTTTGAAGGCAGCGACAGATACGCAGTATTTT
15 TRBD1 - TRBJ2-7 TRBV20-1 CSARDLDRGPNEQYF TGCAGTGCTAGAGATCTGGACAGGGGTCCCAACGAGCAGTACTTC
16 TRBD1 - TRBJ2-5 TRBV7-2 CASSFAGQGNQETQYF TGTGCCAGCAGCTTTGCGGGACAGGGGAACCAAGAGACCCAGTACTTC
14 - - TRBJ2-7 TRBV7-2 CASSLAAGAHEQYF TGTGCCAGCAGCTTAGCGGCGGGGGCACATGAGCAGTACTTC
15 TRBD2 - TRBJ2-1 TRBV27 CASRWTSGPIKEQFF TGTGCCAGCAGATGGACTAGCGGACCAATCAAGGAGCAGTTCTTC
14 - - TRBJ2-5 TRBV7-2 CASSQGAGVETQYF TGTGCCAGCAGCCAAGGGGCAGGGGTCGAGACCCAGTACTTC
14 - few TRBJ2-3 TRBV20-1 CSAQAGGPADTQYF TGCAGTGCCCAAGCTGGGGGCCCAGCAGATACGCAGTATTTT
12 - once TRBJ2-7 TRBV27 CASRPNTYEQYF TGTGCCAGCAGGCCTAACACCTACGAGCAGTACTTC
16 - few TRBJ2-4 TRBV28 CASSLGVVAAKNIQYF TGTGCCAGCAGTTTAGGAGTTGTCGCAGCCAAAAACATTCAGTACTTC
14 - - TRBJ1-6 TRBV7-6 CASSLVIGRSPLHF TGTGCCAGCAGCTTAGTGATAGGGCGTTCACCCCTCCACTTT
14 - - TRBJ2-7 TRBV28 CASSLPGPASEQYF TGTGCCAGCAGTTTGCCGGGACCCGCGAGCGAGCAGTACTTC
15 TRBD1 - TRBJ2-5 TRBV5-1 CASSGSGQRAETQYF TGCGCCAGCAGCGGGTCGGGACAGAGGGCAGAGACCCAGTACTTC
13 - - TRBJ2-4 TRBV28 CASSTSATREQYF TGTGCCAGCAGTACCTCCGCCACCAGGGAGCAGTACTTC
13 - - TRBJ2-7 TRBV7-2 CASSSNEGYEQYF TGTGCCAGCAGCTCCAACGAGGGTTACGAGCAGTACTTC
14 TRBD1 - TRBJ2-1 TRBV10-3 CAIRWTGGSDEQFF TGTGCCATCAGATGGACAGGCGGCAGCGATGAGCAGTTCTTC
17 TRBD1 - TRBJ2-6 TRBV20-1 CSATTGGALIGANVLTF TGCAGTGCTACTACAGGGGGCGCTTTAATTGGGGCCAACGTCCTGACTTTC
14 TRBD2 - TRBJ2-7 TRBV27 CASSSTSPTYEQYF TGTGCCAGCAGTTCGACTAGCCCCACCTACGAGCAGTACTTC
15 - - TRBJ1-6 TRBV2 CASRTYGTGNSPLHF TGTGCCAGCAGAACCTACGGGACTGGAAATTCACCCCTCCACTTT
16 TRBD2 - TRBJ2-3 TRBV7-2 CASSSTSGGGTDTQYF TGTGCCAGCAGCTCAACTAGCGGTGGGGGCACAGATACGCAGTATTTT
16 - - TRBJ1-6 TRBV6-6 CASSYSTAFGNSPLHF TGTGCCAGCAGTTACTCAACTGCCTTCGGAAATTCACCCCTCCACTTT
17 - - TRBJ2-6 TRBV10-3 CAISEVGQGYGANVLTF TGTGCCATCAGTGAGGTGGGCCAGGGCTACGGGGCCAACGTCCTGACTTTC
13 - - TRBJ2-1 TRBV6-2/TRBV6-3 CASSYLGAREQFF TGTGCCAGCAGTTACCTAGGGGCAAGGGAGCAGTTCTTC
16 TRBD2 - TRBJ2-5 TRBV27 CASSSNPGLAEETQYF TGTGCCAGCAGTTCAAATCCGGGACTAGCGGAAGAGACCCAGTACTTC
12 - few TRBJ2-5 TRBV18 CASGSGGETQYF TGTGCCAGCGGTAGCGGTGGGGAGACCCAGTACTTC
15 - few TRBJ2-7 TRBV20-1 CSASMGSRRGSEQYF TGCAGTGCTAGTATGGGATCGCGCCGGGGCAGCGAGCAGTACTTC
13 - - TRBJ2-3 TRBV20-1 CSAGTGRGDTQYF TGCAGTGCTGGGACGGGACGGGGAGATACGCAGTATTTT
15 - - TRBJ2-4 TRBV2 CASSEGLLAKNIQYF TGTGCCAGCAGTGAAGGTCTACTTGCCAAAAACATTCAGTACTTC
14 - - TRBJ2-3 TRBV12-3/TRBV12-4 CASRRTTSTDTQYF TGTGCCAGCAGACGGACGACTAGCACAGATACGCAGTATTTT
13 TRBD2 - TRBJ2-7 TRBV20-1 CSARKRGAYEQYF TGCAGTGCTAGAAAGCGGGGTGCCTACGAGCAGTACTTC
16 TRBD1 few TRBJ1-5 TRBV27 CASRGQGAYRNQPQHF TGTGCCAGCAGAGGACAGGGGGCTTATCGCAATCAGCCCCAGCATTTT
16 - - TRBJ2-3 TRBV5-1 CASSALALASTDTQYF TGCGCCAGCAGCGCACTTGCCCTAGCGAGCACAGATACGCAGTATTTT
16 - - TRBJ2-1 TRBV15 CATSRRIGRGNNEQFF TGTGCCACCAGCCGCCGAATAGGGCGGGGTAACAATGAGCAGTTCTTC